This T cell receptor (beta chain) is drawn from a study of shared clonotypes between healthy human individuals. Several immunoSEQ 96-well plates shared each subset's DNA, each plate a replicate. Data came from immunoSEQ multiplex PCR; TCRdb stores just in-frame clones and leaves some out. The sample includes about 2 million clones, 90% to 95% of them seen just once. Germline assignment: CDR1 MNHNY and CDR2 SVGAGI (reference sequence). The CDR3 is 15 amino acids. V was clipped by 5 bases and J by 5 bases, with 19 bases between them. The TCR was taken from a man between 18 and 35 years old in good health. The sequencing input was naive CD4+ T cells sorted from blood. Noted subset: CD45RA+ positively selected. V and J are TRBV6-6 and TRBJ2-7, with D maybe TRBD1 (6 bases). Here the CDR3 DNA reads TGTGCCAGCAGTGCCGGCTTGTTAGGGGGAGACGAGCAGTACTTC. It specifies CASSAGLLGGDEQYF.